One and the same sample provided the 13 T cell receptor beta chains below, sequenced in a study of cytomegalovirus exposure and HLA in healthy donors. The PCR used 60 Vbeta and 13 Jbeta primers. Profiled with immunoSEQ multiplex PCR; TCRdb holds only in-frame clones, not every one. The sample shows about 150,000 clones, about four fifths of them seen only once. Sequencing was performed on PBMCs. Every receptor here comes from a man aged 18-30 years in good health and CMV-seronegative.

The chain employs TRBV7-9 and TRBJ2-1; 9 bases are a match to TRBD1. The CDR3 length is 16 residues. Germline V gene lookup returns CDR1 SEHNR and CDR2 FQNEAQ (reference sequence). The V and J ends lost 5 bases and 0 bases, in that order; junction bases with no gene match: 5. The DNA of the CDR3 is TGTGCCAGCAGCGATACGGGACAGGGCTCCTACAATGAGCAGTTCTTC. This codes for CASSDTGQGSYNEQFF.

A word on this clone: The sample carries other DNA sequences with the same CDR3. The CDR3 reads CASSPAVNTEAFF. The CDR3 DNA is TGTGCCAGCTCACCAGCAGTGAACACTGAAGCTTTCTTT. The chain employs TRBV18 and TRBJ1-1; no firm D call. Germline lookup yields CDR1 KGHSH and CDR2 LQKENI. The ends were cut back, 2 bases at V and 0 bases at J, with 4 bases in the middle. The CDR3 is made up of 13 amino acids.

The V gene is TRBV19, the J gene TRBJ1-6, with 10 bases matching TRBD1. From germline, CDR1 is LNHDA and CDR2 SQIVND (reference sequence). V was pared by 3 bases and J by 8 bases, with 13 bases of the junction left unmatched. The CDR3 has 18 amino acids. CDR3 loop: CASSIKKGTGVLHSPLHF. The CDR3 nucleotides are TGTGCCAGTAGTATTAAGAAGGGGACAGGGGTGTTGCATTCACCCCTCCACTTT.

The chain employs TRBV7-6 and TRBJ2-2; D not certain. This CDR3 is built from 14 residues. Trimming shortened V by 2 bases and J by 0 bases, and 4 bases separated the two germline ends. Germline CDR1 SGHVS, CDR2 FNYEAQ. CDR3 DNA: TGTGCCAGCAGCTTACAGTCGAACACCGGGGAGCTGTTTTTT. The encoded protein is CASSLQSNTGELFF.

J is TRBJ2-4 and V is TRBV27; D might be TRBD2 (5 bases). Germline V lookup: CDR1 MNHEY, CDR2 SMNVEV (reference sequence). CDR3 length: 13 amino acids. V was clipped by 4 bases and J by 9 bases, with 13 bases between them. CDR3 DNA sequence: TGTGCCAGCAGTTGGGGAGATCTCGGCATTCAGTACTTC. It translates to CASSWGDLGIQYF.

The J gene is TRBJ1-1, the V gene TRBV7-6, with D possibly matching TRBD1 (6 bases). This CDR3 region has 15 residues. V lost 1 base to trimming and J lost 5 bases, with 14 bases between them. The germline V gene encodes CDR1 SGHVS and CDR2 FNYEAQ. The CDR3 here is CASSLEISGETEAFF. CDR3 in DNA: TGTGCCAGCAGCTTAGAAATTTCAGGGGAGACTGAAGCTTTCTTT. Full variable domain (outside the CDR3, taken from reference TRBV7-6 and TRBJ1-1): GAGVSQSPRYKVTKRGQDVALRCDPISGHVSLYWYRQALGQGPEFLTYFNYEAQQDKSGLPNDRFSAERPEGSISTLTIQRTEQRDSAMYRCASSLEISGETEAFFGQGTRLTVV.

This rearrangement joins TRBV7-3 to TRBJ1-1; no clear D gene. V lost 3 bases, J lost 3 bases, and 8 bases lay in between. The V gene's germline CDR1 is SGHTA and CDR2 FQGTGA. This CDR3 region has 13 residues. The CDR3 loop is CASSFGRDTEAFF. For the CDR3, the DNA is TGTGCCAGCAGCTTCGGGAGGGACACTGAAGCTTTCTTT.

This clone was detected a few times. The rearrangement uses TRBV10-3 and TRBJ1-5, with 8 bases that match TRBD1. Germline CDR1 is ENHRY and CDR2 is SYGVKD. This CDR3 spans 14 amino acids. V dropped 4 bases and J dropped 6; count of bases not matched to a gene: 5. The CDR3 sequence: CAISGGQGAQPQHF. CDR3 coding DNA: TGTGCCATCAGTGGAGGACAGGGAGCTCAGCCCCAGCATTTT.

This clone was seen a few times. Germline is not matched at one junction end, which may reflect a read error. The chain uses TRBV5-5 and TRBJ1-1; no reliable D call. The CDR3 totals 13 residues. The V gene's germline CDR1 is SGHKS and CDR2 YYEKEE (reference sequence). CDR3 amino acids: CASSLSRNAEAFF. The CDR3 bases are TGTGCCAGCAGCTTGAGCAGGAACGCTGAAGCTTTCTTT.

For the CDR3, the DNA is TGTGCCGGGACTGCAACTAATGAAAAACTGTTTTTT. Protein: CAGTATNEKLFF. The J gene is TRBJ1-4, the V gene TRBV2; a weak D match, TRBD1 (5 bases). V was shortened by 11 bases and J by 0 bases, with 7 bases between the two germline ends. Germline CDR1 SNHLY, CDR2 FYNNEI. This CDR3 comprises 12 residues.

This rearrangement joins TRBV5-4 to TRBJ1-2; D is possibly TRBD1 (5 bases). Trimming stripped 4 bases from V and 8 bases from J, with 12 bases between. The germline V gene encodes CDR1 SGHNT and CDR2 YYREEE (reference sequence). The CDR3 loop spans 12 amino acids. This chain's CDR3 is CASSPFRGGYTF. The CDR3, as DNA: TGTGCCAGCAGCCCTTTCCGGGGGGGCTACACCTTC.

J is TRBJ1-5 and V is TRBV7-9; 7 bases match TRBD1. The CDR3 length is 16 residues. The J segment lost 3 bases and the V segment lost 1 base, leaving 6 bases of the junction unmatched. Germline V gene sequence: CDR1 SEHNR, CDR2 FQNEAQ (reference sequence). The CDR3 DNA reads as TGTGCCAGCAGCTTAGGGACAGGCCAGAACAATCAGCCCCAGCATTTT. Protein sequence: CASSLGTGQNNQPQHF.

The CDR3 DNA reads TGTGCCAGCTCACCCGGTAGCTCCTATAATTCACCCCTCCACTTT. Amino acid sequence: CASSPGSSYNSPLHF. The chain links TRBV18 to TRBJ1-6, with unresolved D. The CDR3 covers 15 residues. V lost 3 bases and J 0 bases, leaving 6 bases between the germline ends. Germline-derived CDR1 and CDR2 are KGHSH and LQKENI. Supplemented by reference TRBV18 and TRBJ1-6, the full variable domain reads NAGVMQNPRHLVRRRGQEARLRCSPMKGHSHVYWYRQLPEEGLKFMVYLQKENIIDESGMPKERFSAEFPKEGPSILRIQQVVRGDSAAYFCASSPGSSYNSPLHFGNGTRLTVT.